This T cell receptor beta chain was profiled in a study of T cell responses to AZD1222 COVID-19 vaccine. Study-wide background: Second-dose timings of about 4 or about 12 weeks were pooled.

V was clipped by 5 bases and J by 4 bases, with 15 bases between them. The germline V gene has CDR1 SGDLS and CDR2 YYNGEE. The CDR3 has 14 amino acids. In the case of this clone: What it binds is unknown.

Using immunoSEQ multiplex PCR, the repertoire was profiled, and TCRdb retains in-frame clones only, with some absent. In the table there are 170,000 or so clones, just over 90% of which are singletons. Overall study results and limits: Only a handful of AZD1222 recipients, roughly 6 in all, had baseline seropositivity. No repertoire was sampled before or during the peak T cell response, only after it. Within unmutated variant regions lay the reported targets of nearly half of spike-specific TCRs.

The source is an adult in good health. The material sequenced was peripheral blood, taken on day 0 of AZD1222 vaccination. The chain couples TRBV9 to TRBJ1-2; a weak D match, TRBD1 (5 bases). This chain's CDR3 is CASSSGPGSYGYTF. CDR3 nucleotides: TGTGCCAGCAGTAGTGGTCCAGGGAGCTATGGCTACACCTTC.